These 26 T cell receptor beta chains originate from one sample sequenced in a study of blood T cells in healthy people across ages. Through a sample-barcoded 5' primer and a J-beta primer mix, a second PCR was run for roughly 7 to 12 cycles. MiXCR, run by TCRdb on the 5' RACE reads, gives a single entry per CDR3 protein. The sample includes 1.4 million or so distinct CDR3 sequences, 35% to 45% of them seen just once. The sample was blood. All receptors derive from a woman aged 18-30 years in good health.

This clonotype was counted many times. The V gene is TRBV6-5, the J gene TRBJ1-2; D call uncertain. CDR1 MNHEY and CDR2 SVGAGI come from the germline V gene. Deletions cut 2 bases from V and 7 bases from J, with 20 bases between. This CDR3 is 16 amino acids long. CDR3 in DNA: TGTGCCAGCAGTTACGAGCCGGGATTACAAACGGGTGGCTACACCTTC. This encodes CASSYEPGLQTGGYTF.

This clonotype was detected a few times. The V and J genes are TRBV7-2 and TRBJ2-5, with D unresolved. The CDR3 length is 13 residues. In germline, CDR1 is SGHTA, CDR2 FQGNSA. V shed 3 bases and J shed 11 bases, with 16 bases lying between them. This CDR3 reads CASSFFNPNEQYF. The CDR3 DNA follows: TGTGCCAGCAGCTTTTTCAACCCTAATGAGCAGTACTTC.

On this clonotype itself: The final CDR3 position lacks the conserved phenylalanine or tryptophan, pointing to a likely read error. For the CDR3, the DNA is TGTGCCAGCAGCAACCCGGGACAGGGCGACAATGAGCAGTTCGTC. This codes for CASSNPGQGDNEQFV. The rearrangement joins TRBV6-2 or TRBV6-3 to TRBJ2-1, with 9 bases fitting TRBD1. V was pared by 6 bases and J by 5 bases, with 8 bases of the junction left unmatched. CDR1 and CDR2 (germline): MNHEY, SVGEGT. The CDR3 extends over 15 amino acids.

This clonotype appeared a few times. The chain uses TRBV4-3 and TRBJ2-7; 8 positions match TRBD1. There are 15 residues in the CDR3. In germline, CDR1 is LGHNA, CDR2 YSLEER. V shed 1 base, J shed 5 bases, and the junction held 7 bases outside the gene matches. The CDR3 protein is CASSQVGRGLNEQYF. The CDR3, as DNA: TGCGCCAGCAGCCAAGTCGGCAGGGGGCTCAACGAGCAGTACTTC.

The chain joins TRBV7-3 to TRBJ1-2; D gene ambiguous. Germline V lookup: CDR1 SGHTA, CDR2 FQGTGA. CDR3 size: 14 residues. The ends were cut back, 5 bases at V and 1 base at J, with 11 bases in the middle. The CDR3, as DNA: TGTGCCAGCAGCGTAAGGCCCAGTAACTATGGCTACACCTTC. Residues: CASSVRPSNYGYTF.

The chain uses TRBV18 and TRBJ2-7; D may be TRBD1 or TRBD2 (5 bases each). CDR1 and CDR2 (germline): KGHSH, LQKENI. V was pared by 6 bases and J by 0 bases, with 18 bases between. CDR3 length equals 16 residues. Here the CDR3 reads CASSPNAGTVSYEQYF. Written as DNA, the CDR3 is TGTGCCAGCTCCCCAAATGCTGGGACGGTCTCCTACGAGCAGTACTTC.

The chain joins TRBV12-3 or TRBV12-4 to TRBJ2-1, with 8 bases matching TRBD1. This CDR3 spans 14 amino acids. With V trimmed by 5 bases and J by 13 bases, 13 bases remained unmatched. The CDR3 region is CASSEDRDQETQFF. CDR3 sequence (DNA): TGTGCCAGCAGTGAGGACAGGGACCAAGAGACCCAGTTCTTC.

The genes are TRBV7-9 and TRBJ1-2; D is perhaps TRBD1 (6 bases). V was pared by 5 bases and J by 4 bases, with 11 bases between. CDR3 length equals 13 residues. Germline V gene lookup returns CDR1 SEHNR and CDR2 FQNEAQ (reference sequence). The CDR3, as DNA: TGTGCCAGCAGCAAGGACAGCCTCTATGGCTACACCTTC. As protein: CASSKDSLYGYTF.

This clonotype has only a few counts. The J gene is TRBJ2-1, the V gene TRBV7-2; 10 nucleotides match TRBD2. Germline lookup yields CDR1 SGHTA and CDR2 FQGNSA. This CDR3 comprises 15 residues. J was trimmed by 7 bases and V by 2 bases; bases with no gene match: 5. CDR3 nucleotides: TGTGCCAGCAGCTTAAATAGCGGGGGGCTTAATGAGCAGTTCTTC. Its translation is CASSLNSGGLNEQFF.

The chain uses TRBV21-1 and TRBJ2-7; the table's D gene call, TRBD1, was not cross checked with the DNA. TRBV21-1 is assigned pseudogene status. The CDR3 contains 14 residues. CDR3 bases: TGTGCCAGCCCTACCCCTTCTAGCTCCTACGAGCAGTACTTC. Amino acid sequence: CASPTPSSSYEQYF.

This clonotype has only a few counts. The chain recombines TRBV12-3 or TRBV12-4 with TRBJ1-1; perhaps TRBD1 as D (6 bases). The CDR3 spans 14 residues. V was shortened by 2 bases and J by 6 bases, with 13 bases between the two germline ends. CDR3 nucleotides: TGTGCCAGCAGTTTATCGGCGGGGGCTGCTGAAGCTTTCTTT. Protein sequence: CASSLSAGAAEAFF.

This clonotype occurred a few times. The chain recombines TRBV20-1 with TRBJ2-7; TRBD1 matches at 10 bases. CDR3 size: 14 residues. The germline gives CDR1 DFQATT, CDR2 SNEGSKA (reference sequence). V shed 6 bases and J 2 bases; nucleotides not matched to a gene: 7. The CDR3 DNA follows: TGCAGTGCCTATGGGACAGGGGTCCCCTACGAGCAGTACTTC. This codes for CSAYGTGVPYEQYF.

The genes are TRBV6-6 and TRBJ2-7; D call uncertain. Trimming pared 7 bases from V and 8 bases from J, leaving 21 bases between. The CDR3 has 14 amino acids. Germline assignment: CDR1 MNHNY and CDR2 SVGAGI (reference sequence). CDR3 residues: CASTQSMGMSKQYF. Here the CDR3 DNA reads TGTGCCAGCACCCAATCGATGGGGATGTCCAAGCAGTACTTC.

The chain links TRBV30 to TRBJ2-7, with D tentatively TRBD2 (7 bases). V lost 1 base and J lost 2, with 9 bases in between. The CDR3 loop spans 13 amino acids. Germline lookup yields CDR1 GTSNPN and CDR2 SVGIG (reference sequence). In nucleotides, the CDR3 is TGTGCCTGGAGTGAAGGGGGGGCCTACGAGCAGTACTTC. Encoded protein: CAWSEGGAYEQYF.

The V call is TRBV7-2, the J call TRBJ1-6, with D unclear. The germline gives CDR1 SGHTA, CDR2 FQGNSA. The V end was cut by 0 bases, the J end by 7 bases, with 10 bases between. The CDR3 spans 15 residues. In nucleotides, the CDR3 is TGTGCCAGCAGCTTAGCCCGGGCGGGCAATTCACCCCTCCACTTT. This sequence encodes CASSLARAGNSPLHF.

Notes on this clonotype: The junction departs from the called germline gene at one end, perhaps through a read error. V is TRBV7-7 and J is TRBJ2-7; 11 bases fit TRBD2. Germline CDR1 reads SSHAT; CDR2 reads FNYEAQ (reference sequence). The CDR3 covers 17 residues. As DNA, the CDR3 is TGTGCTAGCAGCGCCGGTCCCCCCACTAGCGGGAGCTACGAGCAGTACTTC. This gives the protein CASSAGPPTSGSYEQYF.

The gene calls are TRBV20-1 and TRBJ2-7; D ambiguous. The CDR3 runs to 13 residues. Germline V lookup: CDR1 DFQATT, CDR2 SNEGSKA (reference sequence). Deletions cut 3 bases from V and 2 bases from J, with 11 bases between. Written as DNA, the CDR3 is TGCAGTGCTAGGGCCGGACCAACCTACGAGCAGTACTTC. Translated: CSARAGPTYEQYF.

A note on this clonotype: A read error may produce the germline difference seen at one junction end. This chain joins TRBV29-1 and TRBJ2-7; TRBD2 matches 7 bases. In germline, CDR1 is SQVTM, CDR2 ANQGSEA. This CDR3 comprises 14 residues. The CDR3 loop reads CSVEDQGGSNEQYF. Here the CDR3 DNA reads TGCAGCGTCGAAGATCAGGGCGGGAGCAATGAGCAGTACTTC.

This clonotype appeared a few times. This chain joins TRBV12-3 or TRBV12-4 and TRBJ1-5, with 9 bases fitting TRBD1. V shed 5 bases, J shed 5 bases, and the junction held 10 bases outside the gene matches. This CDR3 comprises 16 residues. The CDR3 nucleotides read TGTGCCAGCAGTCCCAGGGGGGGACAGGGACATCAGCCCCAGCATTTT. As protein: CASSPRGGQGHQPQHF.

V gene TRBV28 combines with J gene TRBJ2-2, with a weak D call TRBD1 (5 bases). V lost 2 bases and J 7 bases, leaving 23 bases between the germline ends. There are 18 residues in the CDR3. The germline gives CDR1 MDHEN, CDR2 SYDVKM. The CDR3 DNA follows: TGTGCCAGCAGTTTACCTACAGGACAAAGGGGTTGGAGCGGGGAGCTGTTTTTT. The encoded protein is CASSLPTGQRGWSGELFF.

This clonotype was picked up many times. The J gene is TRBJ2-3, the V gene TRBV4-3; D unresolved. The CDR3 is 15 amino acids. V lost 0 bases and J lost 2, with 9 bases in between. In germline, CDR1 is LGHNA, CDR2 YSLEER. The CDR3 loop is CASSQEKDHTDTQYF. As DNA, the CDR3 is TGCGCCAGCAGCCAAGAAAAGGACCACACAGATACGCAGTATTTT.

The chain has TRBV3-1 and TRBJ2-2; tentatively, D is TRBD2 (5 bases). The CDR3 extends over 15 amino acids. The germline V and J ends were trimmed by 4 bases and 4 bases, with 13 bases remaining between them. CDR1 and CDR2 from the germline V gene are LGHDT and YNNKEL (reference sequence). CDR3 DNA: TGTGCCAGCAGCCCGATGGTAGCGCCCACCGGGGAGCTGTTTTTT. Amino acid sequence: CASSPMVAPTGELFF.

As to this clonotype: One junction end does not reproduce the germline sequence, and a read error may be involved. The genes are TRBV12-3 or TRBV12-4 and TRBJ1-2; possibly TRBD1 for D (5 bases). CDR3 length: 16 amino acids. DNA for the CDR3: TGTGCCGGCAGTTTGCCCCGGGCAGGGATTAACTATGGCTACACCTTC. This codes for CAGSLPRAGINYGYTF.

The V and J genes are TRBV20-1 and TRBJ2-2; weak D call: TRBD2 (5 bases). This CDR3 is built from 13 residues. Trimming removed 3 bases from V and 4 bases from J, with 9 bases in between. CDR1 and CDR2 (germline): DFQATT, SNEGSKA (reference sequence). The CDR3 DNA reads TGCAGTGCTAGGAGGGAGAGCACCGGGGAGCTGTTTTTT. Amino acids: CSARRESTGELFF.

This clonotype was seen a few times. This chain connects TRBV29-1 to TRBJ1-2; D perhaps matches TRBD1 (6 bases). Germline V CDR1 and CDR2: SQVTM, ANQGSEA. The CDR3 spans 12 residues. V lost 7 bases and J lost 2, with 11 bases in between. CDR3 in DNA: TGCAGCGGCCGGGACACCAACTATGGCTACACCTTC. Residues: CSGRDTNYGYTF. The variable domain in full, with the rest retrieved from reference TRBV29-1 and TRBJ1-2, is SAVISQKPSRDICQRGTSLTIQCQVDSQVTMMFWYRQQPGQSLTLIATANQGSEATYESGFVIDKFPISRPNLTFSTLTVSNMSPEDSSIYLCSGRDTNYGYTFGSGTRLTVV.

The rearrangement links TRBV28 to TRBJ1-1, with a possible D match to TRBD1 (6 bases). Deletions cut 4 bases from V and 5 bases from J, with 14 bases between. The CDR3 consists of 14 residues. In germline, CDR1 is MDHEN, CDR2 SYDVKM. The chain's CDR3 is CASSWGRGPTEAFF. The CDR3 region has the DNA TGTGCCAGCAGTTGGGGTCGGGGGCCGACTGAAGCTTTCTTT.